A selection of T cell receptor beta chains follows, all from one sample in a study of T cell responses to AZD1222 COVID-19 vaccine. TCRdb's table, derived via immunoSEQ multiplex PCR, lists solely in-frame clones and lacks some. The table shows about 120,000 clones, with more than 75% occurring only once. The sample in question was peripheral blood, obtained on day 0 of AZD1222 vaccination. Receptors originate from an adult in good health. Each CDR3 is given with its conserved first and last residue. A D gene is named only where the DNA matches it firmly. Size values are once, few and many counts, or a class for expanded clones, and some rows have none.

TRBJ1-1 | TRBV3-1/TRBV3-2 | . | . | CASSQVENTEAFF | TGTGCCAGCAGCCAAGTTGAGAACACTGAAGCTTTCTTT
TRBJ2-3 | TRBV4-3 | once | . | CASSQAVGGTDTQYF | TGCGCCAGCAGCCAAGCGGTAGGAGGCACAGATACGCAGTATTTT
TRBJ2-3 | TRBV25-1 | . | TRBD1 | CASSPPFRGRFTDTQYF | TGTGCCAGCAGTCCACCATTCAGGGGGCGTTTCACAGATACGCAGTATTTT
TRBJ1-1 | TRBV6-5 | . | . | CASSYREQNTEAFF | TGTGCCAGCAGCTACAGGGAACAGAACACTGAAGCTTTCTTT
TRBJ1-2 | TRBV10-2 | . | . | CASSPTSGEGYTF | TGCGCCAGCAGTCCTACTTCAGGCGAGGGCTACACCTTC
TRBJ1-2 | TRBV24-1 | . | . | CATSDLGRNYGYTF | TGTGCCACCAGTGATTTAGGGAGGAACTATGGCTACACCTTC
TRBJ2-7 | TRBV5-1 | . | . | CASSQGSRAEQYF | TGCGCCAGCAGCCAGGGCAGCCGGGCGGAGCAGTACTTC
TRBJ2-2 | TRBV4-1 | . | . | CASSPGLSGELFF | TGCGCCAGCAGCCCGGGACTTTCCGGGGAGCTGTTTTTT
TRBJ1-1 | TRBV6-1 | once | TRBD1 | CASSDQGAGTEAFF | TGTGCCAGCAGTGATCAGGGGGCAGGCACTGAAGCTTTCTTT
TRBJ1-5 | TRBV5-5 | . | . | CASSLVGGDSNQPQHF | TGTGCCAGCAGCTTGGTGGGCGGAGATAGCAATCAGCCCCAGCATTTT
TRBJ2-5 | TRBV15 | . | . | CATSRAREETQYF | TGTGCCACCAGCAGAGCCAGGGAGGAGACCCAGTACTTC
TRBJ1-1 | TRBV6-2/TRBV6-3 | once | . | CASSYSFGVAEAFF | TGTGCCAGCAGTTACTCGTTTGGGGTTGCTGAAGCTTTCTTT
TRBJ2-5 | TRBV15 | . | . | CATSEEQRQETQYF | TGTGCCACCAGCGAGGAACAGCGACAAGAGACCCAGTACTTC
TRBJ2-7 | TRBV7-9 | once | . | CASSLTVGVYEQYF | TGTGCCAGCAGCTTAACCGTGGGGGTATACGAGCAGTACTTC
TRBJ2-1 | TRBV27 | once | . | CASWGSGGVYNEQFF | TGTGCCAGCTGGGGGTCTGGGGGAGTCTACAATGAGCAGTTCTTC
TRBJ2-7 | TRBV19 | . | . | CASSPERQQGYEQYF | TGTGCCAGTAGTCCCGAAAGACAACAGGGCTACGAGCAGTACTTC
TRBJ1-2 | TRBV4-2 | once | . | CASSQESRQSYGYTF | TGTGCCAGCAGCCAAGAATCTAGACAGTCCTATGGCTACACCTTC
TRBJ2-7 | TRBV20-1 | . | . | CSAGYRGVQYF | TGCAGTGCTGGGTATAGGGGTGTGCAGTACTTC
TRBJ2-5 | TRBV25-1 | once | . | CASSDKWEGGEETQYF | TGTGCCAGCAGTGACAAGTGGGAGGGGGGCGAAGAGACCCAGTACTTC
TRBJ2-7 | TRBV7-9 | . | . | CASSLVISYEQYF | TGTGCCAGCAGCTTAGTAATCTCCTACGAGCAGTACTTC
TRBJ2-7 | TRBV27 | . | . | CASSSPDSYEQYF | TGTGCCAGCAGTTCCCCAGACTCCTACGAGCAGTACTTC
TRBJ2-1 | TRBV10-1 | . | . | CASSGTLTPFF | TGCGCCAGCAGTGGGACCCTGACACCGTTCTTC
TRBJ2-2 | TRBV27 | . | TRBD2 | CASIPSGGTGELFF | TGTGCCAGCATTCCTTCGGGGGGTACCGGGGAGCTGTTTTTT
TRBJ2-1 | TRBV6-2/TRBV6-3 | . | . | CASSYVGGADYEQFF | TGTGCCAGCAGTTACGTTGGGGGGGCCGACTATGAGCAGTTCTTC
TRBJ1-4 | TRBV4-2 | few | . | CASSQDTGIVGEKLFF | TGTGCCAGCAGCCAAGATACGGGGATCGTCGGGGAAAAACTGTTTTTT
TRBJ2-5 | TRBV12-3/TRBV12-4 | . | . | CASRIGDLETQYF | TGTGCCAGCAGGATAGGGGACTTAGAGACCCAGTACTTC
TRBJ1-1 | TRBV5-6 | . | . | CASTPDRGTEAFF | TGTGCCAGCACCCCGGACAGAGGCACTGAAGCTTTCTTT
TRBJ1-2 | TRBV9 | once | . | CASSVDPVEFGGYTF | TGTGCCAGCAGCGTAGACCCAGTCGAGTTTGGTGGCTACACCTTC
TRBJ1-2 | TRBV7-9 | . | TRBD1 | CASSSRTGPYGYTF | TGTGCCAGCAGCTCCCGGACAGGGCCCTATGGCTACACCTTC
TRBJ2-4 | TRBV4-1 | . | . | CASSQGLSQGKKNIQYF | TGCGCCAGCAGCCAAGGCCTTTCCCAGGGGAAAAAAAACATTCAGTACTTC
TRBJ1-1 | TRBV7-9 | once | . | CASQEGMDTEAFF | TGTGCCAGTCAGGAGGGGATGGACACTGAAGCTTTCTTT
TRBJ2-1 | TRBV10-2 | . | TRBD1 | CASQTGSDYNEQFF | TGCGCCAGCCAGACAGGGTCGGACTACAATGAGCAGTTCTTC
TRBJ2-7 | TRBV5-5 | . | TRBD2 | CASTRGGLSYEQYF | TGTGCCAGCACCCGCGGGGGACTTTCCTACGAGCAGTACTTC
TRBJ1-4 | TRBV5-1 | . | . | CASSLGSRRGEATNEKLFF | TGCGCCAGCAGCTTGGGATCCCGCAGGGGTGAGGCAACTAATGAAAAACTGTTTTTT
TRBJ2-6 | TRBV19 | . | TRBD1 | CATRGTRDRASSGANVLTF | TGTGCCACCCGGGGTACCCGGGACAGGGCAAGCTCTGGGGCCAACGTCCTGACTTTC
TRBJ2-3 | TRBV6-5 | . | TRBD2 | CASSFIRGGRTDTQYF | TGTGCCAGCAGTTTTATACGGGGGGGCCGGACAGATACGCAGTATTTT
TRBJ1-1 | TRBV7-9 | . | . | CASSLAKGTEAFF | TGTGCCAGCAGCTTAGCTAAAGGCACTGAAGCTTTCTTT
TRBJ2-7 | TRBV6-1 | . | TRBD1 | CASSDPGRGLTYEQYF | TGTGCCAGCAGTGACCCTGGAAGGGGGCTCACCTACGAGCAGTACTTC
TRBJ2-5 | TRBV18 | . | . | CASSPQAGSVETQYF | TGTGCCAGCTCACCACAGGCGGGAAGCGTCGAGACCCAGTACTTC
TRBJ2-5 | TRBV10-2 | . | TRBD2 | CASNSGLAGETQYF | TGCGCCAGCAATAGCGGACTAGCTGGTGAGACCCAGTACTTC
TRBJ2-7 | TRBV2 | . | . | CASSEVGGRYEQYF | TGTGCCAGCAGTGAAGTCGGGGGCAGGTACGAGCAGTACTTC
TRBJ2-4 | TRBV6-1 | . | TRBD1 | CASSETGTGGYLAKNIQYF | TGTGCCAGCAGTGAAACCGGGACAGGGGGCTACTTAGCCAAAAACATTCAGTACTTC
TRBJ2-1 | TRBV6-1 | . | TRBD2 | CASSEEGRGGNEQFF | TGTGCCAGCAGTGAAGAAGGACGGGGGGGGAATGAGCAGTTCTTC
TRBJ2-7 | TRBV21-1 | . | . | CASSKRDEQYF | TGTGCCAGCAGCAAACGGGACGAGCAGTACTTC
TRBJ2-7 | TRBV2 | . | . | CASSEGTNFRRQYF | TGTGCCAGCAGTGAGGGGACAAACTTCAGAAGGCAGTACTTC
TRBJ1-6 | TRBV18 | . | . | CASSRPDNNAYNSPLHF | TGTGCCAGCTCCCGTCCTGATAATAATGCGTATAATTCACCCCTCCACTTT
TRBJ2-1 | TRBV9 | . | TRBD2 | CASSVTGLAANEQFF | TGTGCCAGCAGCGTTACGGGACTAGCCGCCAATGAGCAGTTCTTC
TRBJ1-2 | TRBV7-2 | once | TRBD1 | CASSFATGTGYGYTF | TGTGCCAGCAGCTTCGCAACCGGGACAGGCTATGGCTACACCTTC
TRBJ2-1 | TRBV11-3 | . | TRBD2 | CASSHAPGLAGNEQFF | TGTGCCAGCAGCCATGCCCCGGGACTAGCGGGCAATGAGCAGTTCTTC
TRBJ2-2 | TRBV19 | . | . | CASSPGWGEGLSDTGELFF | TGTGCCAGCTCCCCGGGGTGGGGGGAAGGGCTTTCGGACACCGGGGAGCTGTTTTTT
TRBJ2-1 | TRBV5-1 | . | . | CASSLVGGRGNEQFF | TGCGCCAGCAGCTTGGTTGGGGGGCGAGGGAATGAGCAGTTCTTC
TRBJ1-4 | TRBV10-3 | . | . | CAISEWGVLNNEKLFF | TGTGCCATCAGTGAGTGGGGGGTACTCAATAATGAAAAACTGTTTTTT
TRBJ1-1 | TRBV3-1/TRBV3-2 | . | TRBD1 | CASSTGAQDTEAFF | TGTGCCAGCAGCACAGGGGCGCAGGACACTGAAGCTTTCTTT